This T cell receptor beta chain is from a study of cytomegalovirus exposure and HLA in healthy donors (dated by TCRdb to about 2017). Some background on the complete study: An earlier analysis of a few hundred of the donors reported 276 Gb of sequence data and approximately 120 million unique TCR beta sequences obtained from about 179 million T cells. An early release covering some 640 HLA-typed donors comprised 250 to 350 gigabases of sequencing data and tens of millions of unique TCR sequences. The genetic ancestry cluster associated with self-reported Caucasian donors included over 80% of the roughly 410 genotyped donors. The study aimed to test whether cataloging public T cell receptors could reveal signatures of past pathogen exposure. The T cell repertoires of 670 or so subjects were profiled by immunosequencing and related to cytomegalovirus serostatus. In addition to the first cohort of 666 subjects, a separate validation cohort of 130 or so different subjects was used. To predict cytomegalovirus infection status, the study combined high-throughput TCR immunosequencing, statistical association of individual TCRs with disease status, and machine learning. To study patterns of TCR occurrence, a later analysis re-analyzed previously published TCR beta repertoires from several hundred donors and added high-resolution HLA genotyping. The later analysis used no new phenotypic data to find candidate immune exposures, relying instead on TCR beta sequences and their occurrence across donors. An earlier analysis of approximately 640 of the donors applied high-throughput TCR beta sequencing to assess whether each TCR beta V gene segment acted as functional or pseudogenic. Donor age, sex, ethnicity and CMV serostatus were compiled alongside the repertoire data. A later genetic analysis used genome-wide SNP genotypes for about three fifths of the roughly 700 donors, treating that subset as a discovery cohort. Every discovery cohort repertoire had been produced on one sequencing platform. Both class I and class II loci were covered by HLA typing, at four-digit resolution. Typing coverage varied by locus: roughly 629-640 donors for A, B, C, DRB1 and DQB1; some 520 for DQA1; more than 600 for DPA1; approximately 450 for DPB1. Roughly 5 DR-DQ haplotypes were treated as single units for association and clustering because of strong linkage in the cohort. Among several hundred genotyped donors of the cohort, an average of around 250,000 unique TCR beta nucleotide sequences was sequenced per donor, of which about 19% were non-productive. The full study reports these points: Because the 87-base-pair reads could not distinguish some IMGT-functional V segments, including TRBV6-2 and TRBV6-3, those segments were excluded. A later genetic analysis associated a missense DCLRE1C variant with V-gene and J-gene trimming of TCR beta chains, and an independent cohort replicated the association. For the cohort, immune exposure information was limited to CMV serostatus. A total of roughly 160 TCR beta chains were listed by the study as associated with cytomegalovirus. In a later analysis, most CMV-associated TCR beta chains were found to appear HLA-restricted, with HLA associations seemingly driven largely by CMV exposure. Across donors, most TCR sequences were observed very rarely, whereas some public TCRs were present in many individuals. In a later analysis, some 17,000 TCR beta sequences were associated with specific HLA alleles at a false discovery rate of 0.05. The cohort was sequenced for TCR beta chains only, and without alpha or paired-chain data the features that could be detected were limited. Strong co-occurrence of HLA alleles, especially DR and DQ, made assigning TCR associations to individual alleles difficult. A later analysis found that HLA-associated TCR beta chains were more clonally expanded and had lower generation probabilities than equally common non-associated chains. Because HLA typing was missing for some donors at each locus, association tests included only the typed subset. In a later analysis, TCR association rates were found to vary across HLA loci, with the most associated TCRs seen for DRB1 alleles and the fewest for HLA-C alleles. According to the authors, the approach could potentially be generalized to other disease states and immunological phenotypes. Linkage disequilibrium might explain the correlated functional status among segregating V segments, but an unknown experimental factor could not be ruled out. A cluster of highly shared sequence variants was judged likely to be a technical artifact of the sequencing pipeline. The classifier was reported to diagnose cytomegalovirus status with high specificity and sensitivity in both the original cohort and the validation cohort. An earlier analysis of approximately 500 of the donors showed that most TCR beta V segments appeared in productive rearrangements either about 90% or about 30% of the time, which broadly matched IMGT annotations. Because counts were too low, seventeen rarely observed V segments, including chromosome 9 orphons, were excluded from the earlier analysis of around 590 of the donors. Compared with the roughly 670-donor mean, donors in an Asian-associated ancestry cluster had fewer N-insertions in productive TCRs, according to a later genetic analysis. A few of the identified cytomegalovirus-associated TCR beta chains were confirmed in vitro to be specific for cytomegalovirus antigens. A later analysis reported that several top co-occurrence clusters appeared linked to parvovirus B19, influenza, CMV and Epstein-Barr virus. A further reported finding was that TCR beta sequences accurately predicted the HLA-A and HLA-B alleles for most subjects in the first cohort. Presence/absence analyses assumed roughly uniform sequencing depth across donors, an assumption that may not hold.

To note about this clone: The antigen it recognizes is unknown. Nothing much larger sits one base from this clone, and base qualities are not available.

Libraries were constructed by the immunoSEQ multiplex PCR assay. For the multiplex PCR, a mixture combining 60 forward primers for TCR Vbeta segments and 13 reverse primers for TCR Jbeta segments was used. The CDR3 region of rearranged TCR beta genes was amplified from genomic DNA by a multiplex PCR assay. Amplified TCR beta libraries were sequenced as 87-base-pair reads on the Illumina HiSeq System. From the authors' description of their analysis: A later analysis counted tens of millions of unique TCR beta chains across the 550 to 700 repertoires, and around 12 million of these chains were shared by at least two donors. Raw reads were error-corrected and collapsed into unique sequences with a nearest-neighbor algorithm that merged closely related sequences to remove PCR and sequencing errors. Alignment of CDR3 sequences to IMGT reference sequences was used to assign V, D and J gene segments. For a sequence to be retained, a match of at least six nucleotides was required to both a V gene segment and a J gene segment. Rearrangements were called productive when the CDR3 lacked stop codons and stayed in frame with V and J; all others were non-productive. Following IMGT convention, CDR3 was defined as the stretch from the second conserved V-encoded cysteine up to the conserved J-encoded phenylalanine. The earlier analysis of 500 to 750 of the donors excluded any sequence lacking an unambiguous match to a single V gene segment. In an earlier analysis of a few hundred of the donors, V segments were called functional above 56.7% productive rearrangements and were called segregating when the between-donor standard deviation exceeded 5%. A statistical classification framework was developed to diagnose cytomegalovirus status using the catalog of TCR beta chain sequences. In a later analysis, TCR nucleotide sequences were compared against IMGT/GENE-DB human TR gene sequences so that V and J genes could be assigned. A later analysis assigned CDR3 sequences and most-parsimonious VDJ recombination scenarios with the TCRdist pipeline. In a later analysis, each TCR beta chain was defined by its CDR3 amino acid sequence together with its V-gene family, and reads lacking a unique V-gene family were excluded. To address suspected cross-contamination and a sequencing artifact, a later analysis removed around 600 highly shared, low-generation-probability nucleotide sequences. In a later analysis, a clonal expansion index for each public chain was calculated from normalized within-repertoire ranks of inferred template counts. In a later analysis, generation probabilities were computed using a VDJ recombination model fitted to out-of-frame rearrangements, and the results were checked against IGoR. In a later analysis, TCR-TCR, TCR-HLA and TCR-CMV co-occurrence was scored with hypergeometric tests, and a repertoire-size bias correction was applied to TCR pairs. In a later analysis, false discovery rates were estimated by permuting HLA or CMV assignments 20 times. A later analysis grouped co-occurring TCRs with DBSCAN, adding TCRdist sequence similarity when clustering within HLA-allele-positive subsets. For co-occurrence clustering, repertoires with fewer than 30,000 or more than 120,000 public chains were excluded, along with four or five repertoires with anomalous nucleotide sharing. In its TCRdb copy, this immuneACCESS table keeps in-frame sequences only and misses some clones. Where compared with another copy, unresolved V genes explain less than half of these, and the others have no known cause. V and J calls and clone size are as listed in that table; D and trimming were resolved from the DNA. Present in this sample are around 200,000 clones, roughly 87% of which were seen just once. About 6% of the sample is in the top ten clones.

For CDR1 and CDR2, the germline V gene lists MNHNS and SASEGT. Trimming removed 5 bases from V and 7 bases from J, leaving 15 bases between the germline ends. Inclusive of the bounding cysteine and phenylalanine, the CDR3 is 13 residues long. Only the CDR3 DNA is retained, 39 bases long and in frame from the first base. In total, roughly 710 healthy bone marrow donors made up the cohort. Cohort members were all nominally healthy when sampled, although unrecorded immune exposures were likely present. The donor tested CMV seropositive and was one of the 289 seropositive cohort members. Every donor gave a peripheral blood sample, and the peripheral blood mononuclear cells from that sample were used for TCR beta sequencing. The Qiagen DNeasy Blood Extraction Kit was used to extract genomic DNA from the blood cell samples.

Rearrangement joined TRBV6-1 to TRBJ2-7, with a tentative D gene TRBD2 over 5 matching bases. The sample was PBMCs. This sequence originates from a middle-aged man in good health and CMV-seropositive. The nucleotide sequence is given as TGTGCCAGCAGTCTAGCCCTAGAGGGAGAGCAGTACTTC. Its protein product is CASSLALEGEQYF.